The T cell receptor (beta chain) under discussion was sequenced for a study of cytomegalovirus exposure and HLA in healthy donors. With 60 Vbeta and 13 Jbeta primers, the PCR was carried out. Clones were sequenced by immunoSEQ multiplex PCR, and TCRdb holds only the in-frame ones, with some missing. This sample has 90,000 to 150,000 clones, with roughly 60% found just once. This clone was detected only once. The antigen remains unidentified. Study findings and constraints: Later, TCR association rates were found to vary by HLA locus, highest for DRB1 and lowest for HLA-C. Researchers catalogued 150 or so TCR beta chains as cytomegalovirus-associated. Common viral pathogens were later found to be apparently linked to several of the most significant clusters.

Germline CDR1 SGDLS, CDR2 YYNGEE. The V gene end was trimmed by 0 bases and the J gene end by 2 bases; junction bases not matched to a gene: 4. This CDR3 has 16 residues. Sequenced: PBMCs. The chain employs TRBV9 and TRBJ2-1; 8 nucleotides match TRBD2. The TCR was taken from a man aged 35 to 55 in good health and CMV-seropositive. As DNA, the CDR3 is TGTGCCAGCAGCGTAGGGACTAGCCCCCCCTACAATGAGCAGTTCTTC. It translates to CASSVGTSPPYNEQFF.